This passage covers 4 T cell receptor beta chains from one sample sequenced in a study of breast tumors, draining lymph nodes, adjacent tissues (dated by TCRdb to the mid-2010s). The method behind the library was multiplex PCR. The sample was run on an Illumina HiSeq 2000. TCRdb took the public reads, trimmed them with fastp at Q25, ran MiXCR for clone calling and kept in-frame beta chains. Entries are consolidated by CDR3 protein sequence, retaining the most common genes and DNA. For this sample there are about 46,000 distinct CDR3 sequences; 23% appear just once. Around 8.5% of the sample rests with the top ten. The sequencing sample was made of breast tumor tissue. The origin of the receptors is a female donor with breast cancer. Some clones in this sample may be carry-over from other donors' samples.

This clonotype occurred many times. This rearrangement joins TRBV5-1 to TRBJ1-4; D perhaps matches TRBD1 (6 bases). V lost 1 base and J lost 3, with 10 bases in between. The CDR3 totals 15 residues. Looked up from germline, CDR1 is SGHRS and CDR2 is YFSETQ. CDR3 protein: CASSLSGTSNEKLFF. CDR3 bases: TGCGCCAGCAGCTTGTCAGGGACATCTAATGAAAAACTGTTTTTT.

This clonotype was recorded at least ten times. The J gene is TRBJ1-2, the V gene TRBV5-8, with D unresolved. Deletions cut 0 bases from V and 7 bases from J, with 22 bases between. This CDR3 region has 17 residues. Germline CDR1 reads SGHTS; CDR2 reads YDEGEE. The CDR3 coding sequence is TGTGCCAGCAGCTTGGCCAGACTGCGTCAAGCCAGTGGTGGCTACACCTTC. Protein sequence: CASSLARLRQASGGYTF.

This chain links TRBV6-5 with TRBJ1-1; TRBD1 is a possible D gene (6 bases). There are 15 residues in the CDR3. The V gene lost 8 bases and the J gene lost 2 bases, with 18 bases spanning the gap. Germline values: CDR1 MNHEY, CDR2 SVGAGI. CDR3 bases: TGTGCCAGCCGCAAAGACCACAGGGCAAACACTGAAGCTTTCTTT. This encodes CASRKDHRANTEAFF.

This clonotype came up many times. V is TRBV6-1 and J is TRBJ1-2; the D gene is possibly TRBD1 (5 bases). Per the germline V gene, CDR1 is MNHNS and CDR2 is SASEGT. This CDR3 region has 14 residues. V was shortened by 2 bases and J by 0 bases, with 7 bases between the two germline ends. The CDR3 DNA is TGTGCCAGCAGTGAATGGGGGGCTAACTATGGCTACACCTTC. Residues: CASSEWGANYGYTF.